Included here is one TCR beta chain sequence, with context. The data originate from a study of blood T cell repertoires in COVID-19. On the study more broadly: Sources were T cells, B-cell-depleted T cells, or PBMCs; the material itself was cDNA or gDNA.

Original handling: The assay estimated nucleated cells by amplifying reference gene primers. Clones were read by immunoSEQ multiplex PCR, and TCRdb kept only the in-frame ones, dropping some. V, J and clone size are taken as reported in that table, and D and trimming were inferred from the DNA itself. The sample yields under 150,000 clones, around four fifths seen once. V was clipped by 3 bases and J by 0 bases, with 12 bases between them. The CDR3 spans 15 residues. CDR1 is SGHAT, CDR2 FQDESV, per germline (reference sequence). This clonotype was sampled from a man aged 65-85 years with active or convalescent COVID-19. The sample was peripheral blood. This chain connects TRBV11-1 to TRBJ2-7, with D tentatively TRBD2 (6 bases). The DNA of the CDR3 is TGTGCCAGCAGCTTGGGGGGAAGAACCTCCTACGAGCAGTACTTC. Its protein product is CASSLGGRTSYEQYF. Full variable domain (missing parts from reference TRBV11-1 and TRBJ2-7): EAEVAQSPRYKITEKSQAVAFWCDPISGHATLYWYRQILGQGPELLVQFQDESVVDDSQLPKDRFSAERLKGVDSTLKIQPAELGDSAMYLCASSLGGRTSYEQYFGPGTRLTVT.